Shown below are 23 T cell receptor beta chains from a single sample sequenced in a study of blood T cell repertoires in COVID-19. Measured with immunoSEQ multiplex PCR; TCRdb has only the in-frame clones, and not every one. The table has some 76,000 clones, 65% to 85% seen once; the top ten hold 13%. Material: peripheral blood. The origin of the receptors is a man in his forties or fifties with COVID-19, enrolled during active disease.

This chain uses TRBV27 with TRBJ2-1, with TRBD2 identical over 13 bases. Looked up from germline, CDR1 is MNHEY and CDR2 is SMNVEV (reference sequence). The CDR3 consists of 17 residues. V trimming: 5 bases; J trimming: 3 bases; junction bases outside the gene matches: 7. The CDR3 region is CASSIRTSGSGYNEQFF. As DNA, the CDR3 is TGTGCCAGCAGTATCCGGACTAGCGGGAGCGGCTACAATGAGCAGTTCTTC.

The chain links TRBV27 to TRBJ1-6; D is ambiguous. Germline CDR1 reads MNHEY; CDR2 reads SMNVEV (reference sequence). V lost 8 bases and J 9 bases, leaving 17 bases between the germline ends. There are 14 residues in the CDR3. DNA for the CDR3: TGTGCCAGCCGTGTCAGCGGGGTCTCTTCACCCCTCCACTTT. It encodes CASRVSGVSSPLHF.

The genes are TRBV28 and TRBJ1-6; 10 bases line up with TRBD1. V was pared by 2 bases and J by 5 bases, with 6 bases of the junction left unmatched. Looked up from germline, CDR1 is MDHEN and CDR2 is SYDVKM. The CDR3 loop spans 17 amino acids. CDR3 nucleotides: TGTGCCAGCAGTTTACCGACAGGGGGCTTTAATAATTCACCCCTCCACTTT. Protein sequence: CASSLPTGGFNNSPLHF.

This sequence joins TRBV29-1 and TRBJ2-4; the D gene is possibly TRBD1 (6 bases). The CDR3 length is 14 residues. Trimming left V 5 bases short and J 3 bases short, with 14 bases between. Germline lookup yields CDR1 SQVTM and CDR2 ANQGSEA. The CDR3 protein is CSVKGQDSKNIQYF. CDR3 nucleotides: TGCAGCGTTAAGGGCCAGGACAGCAAAAACATTCAGTACTTC.

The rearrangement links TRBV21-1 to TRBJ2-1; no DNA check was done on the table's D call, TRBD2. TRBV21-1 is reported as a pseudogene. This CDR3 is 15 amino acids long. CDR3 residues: CASTPDERAYNEQFF. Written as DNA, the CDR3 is TGTGCCAGCACACCCGACGAGCGGGCCTACAATGAGCAGTTCTTC.

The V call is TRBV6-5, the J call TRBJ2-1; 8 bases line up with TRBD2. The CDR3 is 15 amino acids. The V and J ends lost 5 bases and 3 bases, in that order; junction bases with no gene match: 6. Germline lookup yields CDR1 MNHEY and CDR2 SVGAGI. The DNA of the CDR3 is TGTGCCAGCAGTCCCCACGGGGGGGACTACAATGAGCAGTTCTTC. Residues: CASSPHGGDYNEQFF.

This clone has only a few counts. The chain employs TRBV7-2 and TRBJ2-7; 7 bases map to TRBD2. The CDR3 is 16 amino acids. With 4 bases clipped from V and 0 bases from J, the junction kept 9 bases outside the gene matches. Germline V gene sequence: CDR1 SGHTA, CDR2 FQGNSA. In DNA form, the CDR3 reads TGTGCCAGCAGCTCCCCCGGCGGGAGAGTCTCCTACGAGCAGTACTTC. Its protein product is CASSSPGGRVSYEQYF.

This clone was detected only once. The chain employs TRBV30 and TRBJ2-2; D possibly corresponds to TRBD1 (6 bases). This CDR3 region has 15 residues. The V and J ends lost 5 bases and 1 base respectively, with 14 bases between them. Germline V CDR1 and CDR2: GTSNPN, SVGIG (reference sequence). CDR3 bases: TGTGCCTGGGGAACAGGGTGGAAGAACACCGGGGAGCTGTTTTTT. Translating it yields CAWGTGWKNTGELFF. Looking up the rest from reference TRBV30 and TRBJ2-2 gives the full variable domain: SQTIHQWPATLVQPVGSPLSLECTVEGTSNPNLYWYRQAAGRGLQLLFYSVGIGQISSEVPQNLSASRPQDRQFILSSKKLLLSDSGFYLCAWGTGWKNTGELFFGEGSRLTVL.

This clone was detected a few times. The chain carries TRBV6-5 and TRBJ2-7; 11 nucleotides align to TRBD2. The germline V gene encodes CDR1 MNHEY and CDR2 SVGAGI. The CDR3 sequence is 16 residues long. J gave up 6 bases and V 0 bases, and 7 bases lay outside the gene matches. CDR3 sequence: CASSYSGSGRAGEQYF. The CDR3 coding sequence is TGTGCCAGCAGTTACTCGGGTAGCGGGAGGGCCGGCGAGCAGTACTTC.

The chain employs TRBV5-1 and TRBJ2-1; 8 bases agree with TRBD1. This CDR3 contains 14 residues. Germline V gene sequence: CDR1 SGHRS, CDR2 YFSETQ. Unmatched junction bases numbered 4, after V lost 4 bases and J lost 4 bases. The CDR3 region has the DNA TGCGCCAGCAGCGCAGGGACAGGTTACAATGAGCAGTTCTTC. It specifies CASSAGTGYNEQFF.

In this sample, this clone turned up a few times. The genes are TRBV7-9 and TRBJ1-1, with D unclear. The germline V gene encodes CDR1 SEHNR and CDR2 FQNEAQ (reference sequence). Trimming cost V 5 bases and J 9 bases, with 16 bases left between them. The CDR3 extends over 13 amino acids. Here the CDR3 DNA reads TGTGCCAGCAGCGCCGCCCGCGGGGTGAAAGCTTTCTTT. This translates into CASSAARGVKAFF.

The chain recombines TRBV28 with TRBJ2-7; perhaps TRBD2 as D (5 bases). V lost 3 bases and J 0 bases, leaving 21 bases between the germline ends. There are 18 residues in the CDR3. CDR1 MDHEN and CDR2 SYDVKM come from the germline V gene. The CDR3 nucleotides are TGTGCCAGCAGTTTTGGACTTTGGAGCTGGGCGGACTCCTACGAGCAGTACTTC. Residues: CASSFGLWSWADSYEQYF.

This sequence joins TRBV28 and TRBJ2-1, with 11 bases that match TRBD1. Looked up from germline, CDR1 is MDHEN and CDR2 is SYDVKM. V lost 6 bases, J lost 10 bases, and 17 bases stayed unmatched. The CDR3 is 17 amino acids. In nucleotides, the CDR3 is TGTGCCAGCAGGGGACAGGGGGAAGCGGGAGGCCTCCGGGAGCAGTTCTTC. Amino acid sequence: CASRGQGEAGGLREQFF.

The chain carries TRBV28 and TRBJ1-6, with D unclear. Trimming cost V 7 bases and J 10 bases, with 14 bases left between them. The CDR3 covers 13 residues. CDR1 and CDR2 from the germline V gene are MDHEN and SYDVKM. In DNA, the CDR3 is TGTGCCAGCACTCCACCAGGTACCTCACCCCTCCACTTT. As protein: CASTPPGTSPLHF.

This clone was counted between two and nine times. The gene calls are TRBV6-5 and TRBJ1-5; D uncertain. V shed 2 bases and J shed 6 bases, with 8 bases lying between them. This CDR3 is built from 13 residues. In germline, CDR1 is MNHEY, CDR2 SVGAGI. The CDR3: CASSYTPSQPQHF. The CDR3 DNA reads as TGTGCCAGCAGTTACACACCATCTCAGCCCCAGCATTTT.

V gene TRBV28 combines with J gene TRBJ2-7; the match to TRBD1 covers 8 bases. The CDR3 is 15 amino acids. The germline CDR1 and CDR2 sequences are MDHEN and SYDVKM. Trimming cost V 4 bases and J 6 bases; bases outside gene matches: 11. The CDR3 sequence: CASSSHYSDRVEQYF. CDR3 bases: TGTGCCAGCAGTTCGCACTATTCGGACAGGGTCGAGCAGTACTTC.

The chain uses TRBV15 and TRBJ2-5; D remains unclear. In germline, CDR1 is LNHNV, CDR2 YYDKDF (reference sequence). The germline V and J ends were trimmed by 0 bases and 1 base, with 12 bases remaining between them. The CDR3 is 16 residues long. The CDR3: CATSRDLSGFQETQYF. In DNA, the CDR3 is TGTGCCACCAGCAGAGATCTCAGTGGTTTCCAAGAGACCCAGTACTTC.

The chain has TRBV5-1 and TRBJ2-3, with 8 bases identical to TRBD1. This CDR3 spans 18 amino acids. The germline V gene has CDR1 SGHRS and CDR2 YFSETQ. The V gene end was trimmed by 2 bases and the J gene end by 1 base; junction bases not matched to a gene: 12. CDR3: CASSLPGQARLGTDTQYF. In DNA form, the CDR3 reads TGCGCCAGCAGCTTACCGGGACAGGCCAGGTTGGGCACAGATACGCAGTATTTT.

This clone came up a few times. CDR3 in amino acids: CASSRLAENTGELFF. The CDR3 nucleotides read TGTGCCAGTAGTCGCCTAGCGGAGAACACCGGGGAGCTGTTTTTT. This chain joins TRBV19 and TRBJ2-2; TRBD2 aligns across 7 bases. V shed 5 bases, J shed 1 base, and the junction held 4 bases outside the gene matches. CDR1 and CDR2 from the germline V gene are LNHDA and SQIVND (reference sequence). The CDR3 has 15 residues.

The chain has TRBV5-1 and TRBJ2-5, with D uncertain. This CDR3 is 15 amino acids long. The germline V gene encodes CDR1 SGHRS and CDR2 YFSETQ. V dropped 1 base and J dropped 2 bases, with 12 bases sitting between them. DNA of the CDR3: TGCGCCAGCAGCTTGAACGGTAATGAGCAAGAGACCCAGTACTTC. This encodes CASSLNGNEQETQYF. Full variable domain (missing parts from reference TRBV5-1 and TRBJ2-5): KAGVTQTPRYLIKTRGQQVTLSCSPISGHRSVSWYQQTPGQGLQFLFEYFSETQRNKGNFPGRFSGRQFSNSRSEMNVSTLELGDSALYLCASSLNGNEQETQYFGPGTRLLVL.

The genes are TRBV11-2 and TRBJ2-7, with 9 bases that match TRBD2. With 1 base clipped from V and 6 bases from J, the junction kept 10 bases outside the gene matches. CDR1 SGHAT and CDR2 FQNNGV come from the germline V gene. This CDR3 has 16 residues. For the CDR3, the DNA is TGTGCCAGCAGCTTAGGAGGCGGGAGGGCCCCAGGCGAGCAGTACTTC. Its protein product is CASSLGGGRAPGEQYF.

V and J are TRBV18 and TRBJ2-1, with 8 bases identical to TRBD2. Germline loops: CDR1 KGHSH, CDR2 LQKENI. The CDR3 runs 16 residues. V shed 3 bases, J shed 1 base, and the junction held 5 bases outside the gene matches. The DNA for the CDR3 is TGTGCCAGCTCACCGTCTGGCGGGAGGTCCTACAATGAGCAGTTCTTC. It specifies CASSPSGGRSYNEQFF. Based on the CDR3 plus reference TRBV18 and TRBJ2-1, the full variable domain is NAGVMQNPRHLVRRRGQEARLRCSPMKGHSHVYWYRQLPEEGLKFMVYLQKENIIDESGMPKERFSAEFPKEGPSILRIQQVVRGDSAAYFCASSPSGGRSYNEQFFGPGTRLTVL.

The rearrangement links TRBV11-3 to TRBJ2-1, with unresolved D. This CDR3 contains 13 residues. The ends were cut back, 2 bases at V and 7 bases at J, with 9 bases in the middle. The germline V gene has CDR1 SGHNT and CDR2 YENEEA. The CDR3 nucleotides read TGTGCCAGCAGCTTAAACCCAGTTAATGAGCAGTTCTTC. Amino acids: CASSLNPVNEQFF.